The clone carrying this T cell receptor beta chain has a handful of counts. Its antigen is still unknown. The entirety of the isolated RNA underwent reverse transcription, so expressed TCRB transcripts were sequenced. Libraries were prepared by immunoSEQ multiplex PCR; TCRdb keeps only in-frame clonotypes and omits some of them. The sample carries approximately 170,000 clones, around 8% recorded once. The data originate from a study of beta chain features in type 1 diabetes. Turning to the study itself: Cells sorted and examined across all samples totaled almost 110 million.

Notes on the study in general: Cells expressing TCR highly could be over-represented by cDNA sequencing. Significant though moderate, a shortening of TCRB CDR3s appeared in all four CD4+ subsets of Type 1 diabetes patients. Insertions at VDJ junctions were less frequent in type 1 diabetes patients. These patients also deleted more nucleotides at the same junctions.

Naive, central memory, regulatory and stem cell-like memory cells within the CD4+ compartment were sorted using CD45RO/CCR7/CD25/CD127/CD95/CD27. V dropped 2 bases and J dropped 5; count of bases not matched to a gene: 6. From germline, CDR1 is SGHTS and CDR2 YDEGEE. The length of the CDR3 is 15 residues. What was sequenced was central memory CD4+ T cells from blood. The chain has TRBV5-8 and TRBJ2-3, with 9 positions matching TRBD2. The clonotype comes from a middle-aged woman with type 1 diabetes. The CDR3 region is CASSFYGTSRDTQYF. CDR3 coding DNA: TGTGCCAGCAGCTTCTACGGGACTAGCCGAGATACGCAGTATTTT.